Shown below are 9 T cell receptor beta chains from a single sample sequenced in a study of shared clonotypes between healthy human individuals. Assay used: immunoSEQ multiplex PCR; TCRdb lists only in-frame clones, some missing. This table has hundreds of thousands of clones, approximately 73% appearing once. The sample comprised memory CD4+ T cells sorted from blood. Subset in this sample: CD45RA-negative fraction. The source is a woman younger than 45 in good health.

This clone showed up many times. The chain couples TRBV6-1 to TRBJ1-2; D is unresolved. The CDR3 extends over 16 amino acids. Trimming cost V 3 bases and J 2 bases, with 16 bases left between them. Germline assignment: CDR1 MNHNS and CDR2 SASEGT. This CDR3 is CASSDPSISGNYGYTF. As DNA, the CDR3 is TGTGCCAGCAGTGACCCCTCGATATCAGGCAACTATGGCTACACCTTC.

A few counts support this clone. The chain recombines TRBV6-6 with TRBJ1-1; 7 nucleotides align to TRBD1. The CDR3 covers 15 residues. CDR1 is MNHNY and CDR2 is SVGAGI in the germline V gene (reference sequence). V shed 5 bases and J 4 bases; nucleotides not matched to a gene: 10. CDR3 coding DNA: TGTGCCAGCAGTAACGACAGGGCGTGGGTCACTGAAGCTTTCTTT. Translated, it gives CASSNDRAWVTEAFF.

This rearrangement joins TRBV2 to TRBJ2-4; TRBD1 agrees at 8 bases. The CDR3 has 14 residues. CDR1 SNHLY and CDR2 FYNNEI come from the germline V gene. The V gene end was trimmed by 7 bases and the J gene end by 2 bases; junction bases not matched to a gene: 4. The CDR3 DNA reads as TGTGCCAGCACCGGACAGGGAACCAAAAACATTCAGTACTTC. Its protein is CASTGQGTKNIQYF. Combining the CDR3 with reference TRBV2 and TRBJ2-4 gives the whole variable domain EPEVTQTPSHQVTQMGQEVILRCVPISNHLYFYWYRQILGQKVEFLVSFYNNEISEKSEIFDDQFSVERPDGSNFTLKIRSTKLEDSAMYFCASTGQGTKNIQYFGAGTRLSVL.

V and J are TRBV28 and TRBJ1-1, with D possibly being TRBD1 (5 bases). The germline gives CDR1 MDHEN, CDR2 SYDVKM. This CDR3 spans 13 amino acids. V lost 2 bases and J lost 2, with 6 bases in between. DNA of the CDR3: TGTGCCAGCAGTTTAGACAGAAACACTGAAGCTTTCTTT. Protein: CASSLDRNTEAFF. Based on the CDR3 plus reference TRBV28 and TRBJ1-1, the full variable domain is DVKVTQSSRYLVKRTGEKVFLECVQDMDHENMFWYRQDPGLGLRLIYFSYDVKMKEKGDIPEGYSVSREKKERFSLILESASTNQTSMYLCASSLDRNTEAFFGQGTRLTVV.

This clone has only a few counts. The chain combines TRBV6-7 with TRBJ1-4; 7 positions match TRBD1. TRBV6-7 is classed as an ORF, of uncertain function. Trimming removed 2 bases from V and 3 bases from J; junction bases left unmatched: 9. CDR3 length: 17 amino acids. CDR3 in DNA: TGTGCCAGCAGTTACATACCAGGGACAGTACCTAATGAAAAACTGTTTTTT. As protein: CASSYIPGTVPNEKLFF.

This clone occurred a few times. In DNA, the CDR3 is TGTGCCAGCAGTCGCGTTGCAACTAATGAAAAACTGTTTTTT. It translates to CASSRVATNEKLFF. The rearrangement links TRBV25-1 to TRBJ1-4; D not certain. The CDR3 totals 14 residues. CDR1 and CDR2 from the germline V gene are MGHDK and SYGVNS. Trimming pared 5 bases from V and 0 bases from J, leaving 7 bases between.

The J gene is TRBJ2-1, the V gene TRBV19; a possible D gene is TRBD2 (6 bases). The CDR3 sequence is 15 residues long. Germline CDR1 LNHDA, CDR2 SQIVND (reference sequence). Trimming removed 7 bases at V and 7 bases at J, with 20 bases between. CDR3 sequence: CASTPPGGVGNEQFF. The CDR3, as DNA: TGTGCCAGTACCCCCCCCGGGGGAGTCGGGAATGAGCAGTTCTTC.

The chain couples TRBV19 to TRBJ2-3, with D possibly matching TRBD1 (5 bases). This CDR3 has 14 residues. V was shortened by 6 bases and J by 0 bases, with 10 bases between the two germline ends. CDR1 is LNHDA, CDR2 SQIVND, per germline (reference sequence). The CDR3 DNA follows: TGTGCCAGTAGAAAAGGGGCTAGCACAGATACGCAGTATTTT. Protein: CASRKGASTDTQYF.

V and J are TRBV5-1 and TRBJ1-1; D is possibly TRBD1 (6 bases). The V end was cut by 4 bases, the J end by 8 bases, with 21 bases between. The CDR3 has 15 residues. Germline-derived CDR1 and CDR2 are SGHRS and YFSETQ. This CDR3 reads CASSRTDLSTGEAFF. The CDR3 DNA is TGCGCCAGCAGCCGGACAGATCTATCCACTGGGGAAGCTTTCTTT.